The rows below give T cell receptor beta chains drawn from one sample of a study of T cell repertoires and leukemia-associated antigens. MiXCR, run by TCRdb on the 5' RACE reads, gives a single entry per CDR3 protein. This table holds roughly 10,000 distinct CDR3 sequences, approximately 40% found once. Their cognate antigens are unknown. Sequencing used CD3+ T cells sorted from blood and cultured. The receptors here all came from a female donor in good health. CDR3s leave out the opening cysteine and the closing phenylalanine or tryptophan. Size tells how often a clone was seen (once, few, many) or the class of an expanded clone, and some rows leave it out.

j_call clone_size v_call cdr3_aa
TRBJ2-1 few TRBV5-1 ASSLSSPGAEQF
TRBJ2-4 medium-sized TRBV20-1 SAQPGLWGAKNIQY
TRBJ2-1 many TRBV6-2/TRBV6-3 ASTGLAVSYNEQF
TRBJ2-1 medium-sized TRBV4-1 ASSQVPRDLYNEQF
TRBJ2-3 NA TRBV28 ASSGFGSTDTQY
TRBJ2-3 NA TRBV20-1 SAREGMGTQY
TRBJ2-7 few TRBV7-9 ASSLSGQGLYEQY
TRBJ2-5 NA TRBV28 AQLHVVGETQY
TRBJ1-1 many TRBV11-2 ASSLEPVNTEAF
TRBJ1-1 NA TRBV5-1 ASSPETLNTEAL
TRBJ2-2 NA TRBV5-4 ASSLAATGGRSTGELF
TRBJ1-2 few TRBV12-3/TRBV12-4 ASSLSSNYGYT
TRBJ2-1 many TRBV11-2 ASSLDKSKWYEQF
TRBJ2-7 NA TRBV20-1 SARAPSGFSYEQY
TRBJ2-7 NA TRBV21-1 ASSGGSRFYSYEQY
TRBJ2-3 few TRBV5-1 ASSSRTQGLVADTQY
TRBJ2-1 few TRBV5-1 ASSVTGGNEQF
TRBJ1-6 NA TRBV7-9 ASSFGTSRSEQY
TRBJ1-5 many TRBV19 ASSDAWNQPQH
TRBJ2-1 many TRBV7-9 ASSVLAGEQF
TRBJ1-2 few TRBV27 ASSTRQGRDGYT
TRBJ1-2 many TRBV7-3 ASSATANYGYT
TRBJ2-6 NA TRBV29-1 SVEDLGKGVPGLCSGANVLT
TRBJ2-7 NA TRBV20-1 SARGLQGAGDEQY
TRBJ2-7 NA TRBV7-2 ASSPMRGAQY
TRBJ2-2 few TRBV29-1 SAATGVNTGELF
TRBJ2-5 NA TRBV12-3/TRBV12-4 VSKNSGGRLGTQY
TRBJ2-3 medium-sized TRBV20-1 SARDEGVSTDTQY
TRBJ2-1 few TRBV18 ASSPGTSNNEQF
TRBJ2-7 many TRBV28 ASSHGGTGTEQY
TRBJ2-3 many TRBV5-5 ASSLDSGTDTQY
TRBJ2-1 medium-sized TRBV7-7 ASSLLSGTYNEQF
TRBJ1-1 many TRBV20-1 SARGSGNTEAF
TRBJ2-1 NA TRBV9 ASSPTGVAGRSEQF
TRBJ2-7 NA TRBV3-1 ASSQVIPSGSSEQY
TRBJ2-2 NA TRBV5-1 ASSFQTAYTGELF
TRBJ2-5 NA TRBV12-3/TRBV12-4 AGARDRGETQY
TRBJ1-4 medium-sized TRBV9 ASSLTGTPGSEKLF
TRBJ2-1 NA TRBV20-1 SARDIRSSYNEQF
TRBJ2-7 NA TRBV6-5 ASRVGSSSYEQY
TRBJ2-7 NA TRBV7-3 ASSLVAYEQY
TRBJ2-3 many TRBV4-3 ASSPSVAGGPGRPDTQY
TRBJ2-3 many TRBV7-3 ASSLKGTPDTQY
TRBJ2-2 NA TRBV2 ASSFSPARGELF
TRBJ1-3 many TRBV7-2 ASSLAGSSGNTIY